What follows is one TCR beta chain and its context. The data stem from a study of T cells after somatic rescue of genetic block. Profiling relied on immunoSEQ multiplex PCR, and the TCRdb table lists in-frame clones only, not all of them. The sample carries some 14,000 clones, approximately 70% recorded once. Per germline, CDR1 MDHEN and CDR2 SYDVKM. Trimming cost V 8 bases and J 0 bases, with 10 bases left between them. CDR3 length: 14 residues. Material: peripheral blood mononuclear cells (PBMCs). This receptor was taken from a boy between 10 and 17 years old. This chain links TRBV28 with TRBJ1-4; D gene unclear. The CDR3 DNA sequence: TGTGCCAGCCTCACGGGAGCAACTAATGAAAAACTGTTTTTT. Encoded protein: CASLTGATNEKLFF.